Presented here are 32 T cell receptor beta chains from one specimen sequenced in a study of blood T cell repertoires in COVID-19 (dated by TCRdb to about 2020). Library preparation was by the immunoSEQ multiplex PCR assay. The table was pulled from immuneACCESS by TCRdb, which kept in-frame rearrangements only. Such tables lose some clones; where checked, under half of the loss comes from unresolved V genes, and the rest has no known cause. The sample records a few hundred thousand clones, 84% of which are singletons. In total, the top ten clones hold about 1.5% of the sample. Material for sequencing was peripheral blood. These receptors were obtained from a woman aged 40 to 55 who had recovered from COVID-19.

The chain joins TRBV6-2 or TRBV6-3 to TRBJ1-1; TRBD1 matches 7 bases. Germline V gene sequence: CDR1 MNHEY, CDR2 SVGEGT. With 4 bases clipped from V and 4 bases from J, the junction kept 6 bases outside the gene matches. This CDR3 is 14 amino acids long. This CDR3 is CASSFTGATTEAFF. The CDR3 bases are TGTGCCAGCAGTTTCACAGGGGCGACCACTGAAGCTTTCTTT.

CDR3 sequence (DNA): TGTGCCACCGAGGACACGGCATACACCGGGGAGCTGTTTTTT. Its translation is CATEDTAYTGELFF. This chain uses TRBV24-1 with TRBJ2-2, with D tentatively TRBD1 (5 bases). Deletions cut 9 bases from V and 3 bases from J, with 13 bases between. The length of the CDR3 is 14 residues. Germline V gene data show CDR1 as KGHDR and CDR2 as SFDVKD.

The V and J genes are TRBV6-5 and TRBJ2-3; weak D call: TRBD2 (6 bases). This CDR3 comprises 13 residues. Trimming stripped 6 bases from V and 4 bases from J, with 11 bases between. Germline CDR1 is MNHEY and CDR2 is SVGAGI. The CDR3 sequence: CASRETSSDTQYF. The CDR3 DNA reads TGTGCCAGCAGGGAGACTAGTTCAGATACGCAGTATTTT.

The chain is built from TRBV27 and TRBJ1-3; no clear D gene. The CDR3 runs to 17 residues. The V end lost 5 bases, the J end lost 0 bases, and 17 bases lay between the germline ends. Germline V lookup: CDR1 MNHEY, CDR2 SMNVEV (reference sequence). CDR3: CASSPIAGLSSGNTIYF. The CDR3 region has the DNA TGTGCCAGCAGTCCTATCGCCGGACTGAGCTCTGGAAACACCATATATTTT.

J is TRBJ2-7 and V is TRBV27; the D gene is possibly TRBD1 (6 bases). Germline V CDR1 and CDR2: MNHEY, SMNVEV (reference sequence). CDR3 length equals 14 residues. The V end was cut by 4 bases, the J end by 5 bases, with 15 bases between. CDR3 region: CASSSLQGFHEQYF. The CDR3 DNA reads as TGTGCCAGCAGTTCACTACAGGGCTTCCACGAGCAGTACTTC.

V gene TRBV7-3 combines with J gene TRBJ2-1, with TRBD2 matching 9 bases. The CDR3 contains 14 residues. Germline V gene data show CDR1 as SGHTA and CDR2 as FQGTGA. V shed 2 bases, J shed 8 bases, and the junction held 4 bases outside the gene matches. The CDR3 here is CASSLAGGIDEQFF. The CDR3 DNA follows: TGTGCCAGCAGCTTAGCGGGGGGGATTGATGAGCAGTTCTTC.

The chain has TRBV30 and TRBJ1-5, with TRBD1 identical over 8 bases. The CDR3 contains 13 residues. The germline gives CDR1 GTSNPN, CDR2 SVGIG (reference sequence). Trimming took 2 bases from V and 4 from J; bases not matched to a gene: 1. The CDR3 DNA follows: TGTGCCTGGAGTCGACAGGGGAATCAGCCCCAGCATTTT. The encoded protein is CAWSRQGNQPQHF.

This clone was detected only a few times. The chain carries TRBV5-1 and TRBJ2-7; D is possibly TRBD1 (6 bases). This CDR3 comprises 13 residues. CDR1 SGHRS and CDR2 YFSETQ come from the germline V gene. Trimming stripped 1 base from V and 4 bases from J, with 9 bases between. As DNA, the CDR3 is TGCGCCAGCAGCTTGACAGGGATTTACGAGCAGTACTTC. It codes for CASSLTGIYEQYF.

This clone was counted between two and nine times. V gene TRBV5-4 combines with J gene TRBJ1-2, with TRBD1 matching over 7 bases. Germline V gene lookup returns CDR1 SGHNT and CDR2 YYREEE (reference sequence). The CDR3 is 13 amino acids. V gave up 2 bases and J gave up 8 bases; unmatched junction bases: 6. The CDR3 here is CASSLGGAEGYTF. The CDR3 nucleotides are TGTGCCAGCAGCTTAGGGGGCGCGGAAGGCTACACCTTC.

This clone was counted a single time. The chain carries TRBV10-3 and TRBJ1-2; 10 bases line up with TRBD1. The germline gives CDR1 ENHRY, CDR2 SYGVKD. Trimming took 10 bases from V and 2 from J; bases not matched to a gene: 4. The CDR3 covers 13 residues. CDR3 protein: CATSGQGNYGYTF. CDR3 in DNA: TGTGCCACCTCGGGACAGGGGAACTATGGCTACACCTTC.

V gene TRBV19 combines with J gene TRBJ1-1; 7 positions agree with TRBD1. V dropped 6 bases and J dropped 6; count of bases not matched to a gene: 4. Germline V CDR1 and CDR2: LNHDA, SQIVND (reference sequence). CDR3 size: 12 residues. This CDR3 is CASSTQGAEAFF. As DNA, the CDR3 is TGTGCCAGTAGCACCCAGGGGGCTGAAGCTTTCTTT.

V gene TRBV27 combines with J gene TRBJ1-4; perhaps TRBD1 as D (6 bases). The V gene's germline CDR1 is MNHEY and CDR2 SMNVEV (reference sequence). Trimming removed 5 bases at V and 4 bases at J, with 14 bases between. The CDR3 has 15 residues. This chain's CDR3 is CASSPRTEFNEKLFF. As DNA, the CDR3 is TGTGCCAGCAGTCCACGGACAGAGTTTAATGAAAAACTGTTTTTT.

The chain is built from TRBV5-4 and TRBJ2-3; 11 bases align to TRBD2. CDR1 SGHNT and CDR2 YYREEE come from the germline V gene (reference sequence). The CDR3 is made up of 17 amino acids. Unmatched junction bases numbered 5, after V lost 2 bases and J lost 0 bases. CDR3 nucleotide sequence: TGTGCCAGCAGCTTAACTAGCGGGGGTGCTAGCACAGATACGCAGTATTTT. Amino acids: CASSLTSGGASTDTQYF. The entire variable domain, with the rest obtained from reference TRBV5-4 and TRBJ2-3, is as follows: ETGVTQSPTHLIKTRGQQVTLRCSSQSGHNTVSWYQQALGQGPQFIFQYYREEENGRGNFPPRFSGLQFPNYSSELNVNALELDDSALYLCASSLTSGGASTDTQYFGPGTRLTVL.

The chain joins TRBV12-5 to TRBJ2-3; no firm D call. Per the germline V gene, CDR1 is LGHNT and CDR2 is FRNRAP. V was pared by 0 bases and J by 2 bases, with 12 bases between. The CDR3 extends over 16 amino acids. The CDR3 spells CASGLVVSRSTDTQYF. The DNA for the CDR3 is TGTGCTAGTGGTTTGGTCGTATCACGGTCCACAGATACGCAGTATTTT. Full variable domain (outside the CDR3, taken from reference TRBV12-5 and TRBJ2-3): DARVTQTPRHKVTEMGQEVTMRCQPILGHNTVFWYRQTMMQGLELLAYFRNRAPLDDSGMPKDRFSAEMPDATLATLKIQPSEPRDSAVYFCASGLVVSRSTDTQYFGPGTRLTVL.

The genes are TRBV5-1 and TRBJ1-2; 11 nucleotides line up with TRBD1. From germline, CDR1 is SGHRS and CDR2 YFSETQ. The CDR3 totals 17 residues. Trimming took 0 bases from V and 6 from J; bases not matched to a gene: 10. As DNA, the CDR3 is TGCGCCAGCAGCTTGGCTACCGGACAGGGGGCTTCGGATGGCTACACCTTC. Protein sequence: CASSLATGQGASDGYTF.

The chain joins TRBV3-1 (or the pseudogene TRBV3-2) to TRBJ2-2, with 11 bases that match TRBD2. The CDR3 consists of 17 residues. Per the germline V gene, CDR1 is LGHDT and CDR2 is YNNKEL (reference sequence). Losses at the gene ends were 1 base for V and 5 bases for J; bases not matched to a gene: 6. The CDR3 DNA reads as TGTGCCAGCAGCCAAGGAACTAGCGGGGGCCGGACCGGGGAGCTGTTTTTT. It codes for CASSQGTSGGRTGELFF.

The chain couples TRBV6-5 to TRBJ1-4, with TRBD1 identical over 11 bases. The CDR3 is made up of 15 amino acids. Germline V gene lookup returns CDR1 MNHEY and CDR2 SVGAGI. V gave up 6 bases and J gave up 8 bases; unmatched junction bases: 8. The CDR3 bases are TGTGCCAGCAGGATTACCGGGACAGGGGGGGAAAAACTGTTTTTT. Its protein product is CASRITGTGGEKLFF.

This rearrangement joins TRBV18 to TRBJ1-2; 11 bases agree with TRBD1. The CDR3 has 17 amino acids. V shed 1 base, J shed 0 bases, and the junction held 4 bases outside the gene matches. The germline V gene has CDR1 KGHSH and CDR2 LQKENI. DNA of the CDR3: TGTGCCAGCTCACCACGGACAGGGGGCGAAACTAACTATGGCTACACCTTC. Amino acid sequence: CASSPRTGGETNYGYTF.

A few counts support this clone. The V and J genes are TRBV19 and TRBJ2-3, with TRBD2 identical over 9 bases. The CDR3 has 15 amino acids. Trimming took 4 bases from V and 4 from J; bases not matched to a gene: 6. The V gene's germline CDR1 is LNHDA and CDR2 SQIVND (reference sequence). CDR3 in DNA: TGTGCCAGTAGTAACATAGCGGGGGACGCAGATACGCAGTATTTT. This gives the protein CASSNIAGDADTQYF.

The chain carries TRBV6-2 or TRBV6-3 and TRBJ1-2; TRBD1 might be the D (6 bases). The V and J ends lost 2 bases and 5 bases respectively, with 18 bases between them. This CDR3 is built from 16 residues. CDR1 is MNHEY, CDR2 SVGEGT, per germline. The DNA for the CDR3 is TGTGCCAGCAGTTACACACCAGGGGTTGCAAAATATGGCTACACCTTC. Its protein product is CASSYTPGVAKYGYTF.

The chain is built from TRBV27 and TRBJ1-1; the match to TRBD1 covers 7 bases. Germline V gene data show CDR1 as MNHEY and CDR2 as SMNVEV (reference sequence). The CDR3 runs to 14 residues. V was pared by 2 bases and J by 4 bases, with 4 bases of the junction left unmatched. CDR3 nucleotides: TGTGCCAGCAGTTTAGAAGGGGGCTTCACTGAAGCTTTCTTT. This codes for CASSLEGGFTEAFF.

This clone turned up a few times. The rearrangement links TRBV7-9 to TRBJ2-3; 12 bases agree with TRBD1. The V gene's germline CDR1 is SEHNR and CDR2 FQNEAQ (reference sequence). The CDR3 spans 17 residues. V shed 6 bases, J shed 2 bases, and the junction held 9 bases outside the gene matches. The CDR3 is CASSPRGQGAFTDTQYF. The DNA for the CDR3 is TGTGCCAGCAGTCCGCGGGGACAGGGGGCGTTCACAGATACGCAGTATTTT.

The rearrangement uses TRBV6-5 and TRBJ1-2, with D maybe TRBD1 (6 bases). Trimming took off 7 bases at V and 4 bases at J, with 13 bases between the two ends. The CDR3 loop spans 13 amino acids. The germline gives CDR1 MNHEY, CDR2 SVGAGI. As DNA, the CDR3 is TGTGCCAGCAACTCTGGACAGTCCTATGGCTACACCTTC. This translates into CASNSGQSYGYTF.

The chain links TRBV3-1 (or the pseudogene TRBV3-2) to TRBJ2-1; 11 nucleotides agree with TRBD1. Germline loops: CDR1 LGHDT, CDR2 YNNKEL (reference sequence). This CDR3 comprises 15 residues. V shed 5 bases, J shed 6 bases, and the junction held 6 bases outside the gene matches. DNA of the CDR3: TGTGCCAGCAGCGGGACAGGGGGTCCGTTCAATGAGCAGTTCTTC. Its protein product is CASSGTGGPFNEQFF.

The chain is built from TRBV28 and TRBJ2-7; maybe TRBD1 (6 bases). The germline CDR1 and CDR2 sequences are MDHEN and SYDVKM. Trimming removed 4 bases from V and 6 bases from J, with 10 bases in between. This CDR3 comprises 12 residues. Written as DNA, the CDR3 is TGTGCCAGCAGTTGGACGACAGGCGAGCAGTACTTC. Protein product: CASSWTTGEQYF.

The CDR3 nucleotides are TGTGCCAGCAGCCAAGCCGTCCCCATATATTTT. It encodes CASSQAVPIYF. The gene calls are TRBV14 and TRBJ1-3; D is unclear. The CDR3 totals 11 residues. From germline, CDR1 is SGHDN and CDR2 FVKESK. V lost 1 base to trimming and J lost 11 bases, with 6 bases between them.

This chain links TRBV28 with TRBJ1-5; TRBD1 is a possible D gene (5 bases). The CDR3 is made up of 16 amino acids. V lost 1 base to trimming and J lost 3 bases, with 13 bases between them. Germline V CDR1 and CDR2: MDHEN, SYDVKM. CDR3 sequence (DNA): TGTGCCAGCAGTTTATTTGGGGGGGGAATCAATCAGCCCCAGCATTTT. This translates into CASSLFGGGINQPQHF.

The rearrangement uses TRBV7-9 and TRBJ2-5; 7 bases align to TRBD1. Per the germline V gene, CDR1 is SEHNR and CDR2 is FQNEAQ (reference sequence). CDR3 size: 13 residues. With 6 bases clipped from V and 4 bases from J, the junction kept 5 bases outside the gene matches. In DNA, the CDR3 is TGTGCCAGCAGATCAACAGGGGCAGAGACCCAGTACTTC. As protein: CASRSTGAETQYF.

The chain has TRBV19 and TRBJ1-3, with a weak D call TRBD1 (5 bases). CDR1 LNHDA and CDR2 SQIVND come from the germline V gene (reference sequence). The CDR3 covers 18 residues. The V gene lost 2 bases and the J gene lost 0 bases, with 17 bases spanning the gap. The CDR3 loop reads CASSINHGGGFSGNTIYF. The CDR3 DNA is TGTGCCAGTAGTATAAATCATGGCGGGGGGTTCTCTGGAAACACCATATATTTT.

The chain links TRBV5-4 to TRBJ2-3, with 10 bases that match TRBD2. J was trimmed by 0 bases and V by 5 bases; bases with no gene match: 6. Germline values: CDR1 SGHNT, CDR2 YYREEE (reference sequence). The CDR3 sequence is 16 residues long. CDR3 in amino acids: CASSLQRGGSTDTQYF. The CDR3 DNA is TGTGCCAGCAGTCTCCAGCGGGGGGGGAGCACAGATACGCAGTATTTT.

The V and J genes are TRBV2 and TRBJ1-6; TRBD1 is a possible D gene (6 bases). Germline V CDR1 and CDR2: SNHLY, FYNNEI. V lost 5 bases and J lost 0, with 11 bases in between. The CDR3 is 16 amino acids. The CDR3 here is CASSSDRGSYNSPLHF. The DNA for the CDR3 is TGTGCCAGCAGTTCGGACAGAGGCTCCTATAATTCACCCCTCCACTTT.

The chain has TRBV5-1 and TRBJ1-2; TRBD1 agrees at 7 bases. With 3 bases clipped from V and 4 bases from J, the junction kept 3 bases outside the gene matches. The CDR3 loop spans 13 amino acids. The germline V gene has CDR1 SGHRS and CDR2 YFSETQ. The CDR3 DNA reads TGCGCCAGCAGCTCCGGACAGGTCTATGGCTACACCTTC. This codes for CASSSGQVYGYTF.